This record concerns one TCR beta chain sequence. V lost 5 bases, J lost 3 bases, and 10 bases stayed unmatched. Germline loops: CDR1 SGHRS, CDR2 YFSETQ. This CDR3 has 15 residues. These data originate in a study of OX40 agonist ivuxolimab in advanced cancers. Study background: Dosing consisted of intravenous ivuxolimab at 0.01 to 10 mg/kg every 2 weeks.

TCRdb's table, derived via immunoSEQ multiplex PCR, lists solely in-frame clones and lacks some. The repertoire holds about 91,000 clones, with more than 75% as singletons. This chain links TRBV5-1 with TRBJ2-5, with 7 bases lining up with TRBD1. The sequence was obtained from an adult with an advanced solid tumor such as melanoma, head and neck, liver or kidney cancer. Sequenced material: CD4+ or CD8+ T cells sorted from blood, taken in a trial of the OX40 agonist ivuxolimab. CDR3 DNA: TGCGCCAGCAGGCAAGGACAGGCCAGTGAAGAGACCCAGTACTTC. Its protein is CASRQGQASEETQYF.